Below are 5 T cell receptor beta chains sequenced from a single sample in a study of identical twins. Each CDR3 protein gets one entry after TCRdb re-called the 5' RACE reads with MiXCR. The table shows under 1 million distinct CDR3 sequences, with roughly 12% occurring only once. Another study also made use of these data, one on yellow fever vaccine responses in identical twins.

Sequenced: PBMCs. The source of these receptors is a woman aged 18-29 years in good health.

This clonotype was observed many times. V usage is TRBV12-3 or TRBV12-4 and J usage is TRBJ2-1; 10 bases are shared with TRBD2. The CDR3 is made up of 16 amino acids. V was clipped by 1 base and J by 2 bases; unmatched bases: 2. CDR3 protein: CASSLESGRAYNEQFF. CDR3 nucleotide sequence: TGTGCCAGCAGTTTAGAGAGCGGGAGGGCCTACAATGAGCAGTTCTTC.

This clonotype was counted at least ten times. The CDR3 nucleotides read TGTGCCACCAGCAGAGACAGGGTAGGAGTTGGGCAGCCCCAGCATTTT. This sequence encodes CATSRDRVGVGQPQHF. The J gene is TRBJ1-5, the V gene TRBV15; tentative D call: TRBD1 (5 bases). The germline V gene has CDR1 LNHNV and CDR2 YYDKDF (reference sequence). Deletions cut 0 bases from V and 7 bases from J, with 16 bases between. The length of the CDR3 is 16 residues.

This clonotype was picked up a small number of times. The chain recombines TRBV5-1 with TRBJ2-3; D gene ambiguous. Trimming shortened V by 5 bases and J by 4 bases, and 11 bases separated the two germline ends. The V gene's germline CDR1 is SGHRS and CDR2 YFSETQ. The CDR3 has 13 amino acids. CDR3 nucleotides: TGCGCCAGCAGGGCCATAGGCCCAGATACGCAGTATTTT. It is translated as CASRAIGPDTQYF.

The gene calls are TRBV6-5 and TRBJ2-7, with 13 bases identical to TRBD2. CDR1 is MNHEY, CDR2 SVGAGI, per germline. Trimming took 0 bases from V and 6 from J; bases not matched to a gene: 5. The CDR3 is made up of 16 amino acids. The CDR3 spells CASSYSRTSGSGEQYF. The DNA for the CDR3 is TGTGCCAGCAGTTACTCGAGGACTAGCGGGAGCGGCGAGCAGTACTTC.

The rearrangement joins TRBV29-1 to TRBJ2-3; D might be TRBD2 (5 bases). In germline, CDR1 is SQVTM, CDR2 ANQGSEA. The CDR3 runs to 14 residues. V lost 7 bases and J 2 bases, leaving 16 bases between the germline ends. In DNA, the CDR3 is TGCAGCGGATGGACTTCTACCCACACAGATACGCAGTATTTT. Translated: CSGWTSTHTDTQYF.